Following are 25 T cell receptor beta chains from one sample sequenced in a study of sequential checkpoint blockade in melanoma. The treatment is: randomized to nivolumab then ipilimumab (arm A) or the reverse (arm B). Profiling relied on immunoSEQ multiplex PCR, and the TCRdb table lists in-frame clones only, not all of them. This table has approximately 28,000 clones, 83% appearing once. Sequencing was performed on CD8+ T cells sorted from blood (inferred from file names), taken from a patient given nivolumab and ipilimumab in sequence. The source is a human donor with melanoma.

The genes are TRBV5-1 and TRBJ1-1, with D unresolved. This CDR3 is built from 15 residues. Between the trimmed V and J ends, which lost 0 bases and 0 bases, there was a span of 9 bases. Germline V gene sequence: CDR1 SGHRS, CDR2 YFSETQ. CDR3 sequence: CASSLGEFLNTEAFF. CDR3 DNA sequence: TGCGCCAGCAGCTTGGGGGAGTTCCTGAACACTGAAGCTTTCTTT.

The J gene is TRBJ2-7, the V gene TRBV2; TRBD2 aligns across 13 bases. Trimming at V came to 7 bases and at J to 3 bases, leaving 3 bases not matched to a gene. Germline CDR1 is SNHLY and CDR2 is FYNNEI. The CDR3 contains 14 residues. The CDR3 is CASTGLAGVYEQYF. CDR3 nucleotides: TGTGCCAGCACCGGACTAGCGGGAGTCTACGAGCAGTACTTC.

About this clone: Sequence at one end of the junction differs from germline and may be a read error. V usage is TRBV7-9 and J usage is TRBJ2-2; D not resolved. The CDR3 has 13 residues. Looked up from germline, CDR1 is SEHNR and CDR2 is FQNEAQ (reference sequence). CDR3 DNA: TGTGCCAGCACCTTACCGGGTTTCGGGGAGCTGTTTTTT. This sequence encodes CASTLPGFGELFF.

V usage is TRBV28 and J usage is TRBJ2-3; 10 bases agree with TRBD2. Germline assignment: CDR1 MDHEN and CDR2 SYDVKM. The V segment lost 5 bases and the J segment 4 bases; nucleotides outside the gene matches: 21. There are 20 residues in the CDR3. CDR3 in DNA: TGTGCCAGCAGTCTCCCCCCTGGTAGCGGGAGGAGCCACATGCCAGATACGCAGTATTTT. It translates to CASSLPPGSGRSHMPDTQYF.

The chain combines TRBV6-1 with TRBJ2-7; 10 nucleotides line up with TRBD2. From germline, CDR1 is MNHNS and CDR2 SASEGT. V shed 6 bases, J shed 2 bases, and the junction held 7 bases outside the gene matches. The CDR3 consists of 15 residues. CDR3 coding DNA: TGTGCCAGCAGACAAGAAGCGGGAGGGCCCTACGAGCAGTACTTC. It yields the protein CASRQEAGGPYEQYF.

V and J are TRBV7-9 and TRBJ1-2; 9 nucleotides match TRBD1. This CDR3 is built from 15 residues. Germline V gene sequence: CDR1 SEHNR, CDR2 FQNEAQ (reference sequence). With 1 base clipped from V and 6 bases from J, the junction kept 6 bases outside the gene matches. The CDR3 here is CASSLGVGQGHGYTF. For the CDR3, the DNA is TGTGCCAGCAGCTTAGGTGTGGGACAGGGTCATGGCTACACCTTC.

V is TRBV7-2 and J is TRBJ2-7, with D unclear. CDR3 length equals 14 residues. Per germline, CDR1 SGHTA and CDR2 FQGNSA. V was trimmed by 1 base and J by 4 bases, leaving 11 bases between them. The CDR3 region is CASSLDGSGYEQYF. DNA of the CDR3: TGTGCCAGCAGCTTAGACGGGTCGGGTTACGAGCAGTACTTC.

The chain links TRBV9 to TRBJ2-3; 8 bases are shared with TRBD1. V was pared by 4 bases and J by 0 bases, with 4 bases of the junction left unmatched. The CDR3 totals 15 residues. Looked up from germline, CDR1 is SGDLS and CDR2 is YYNGEE. The CDR3 bases are TGTGCCAGCAGCCCAGGGGACAGGAGCACAGATACGCAGTATTTT. It codes for CASSPGDRSTDTQYF. The full variable domain, rest sourced from reference TRBV9 and TRBJ2-3, is DSGVTQTPKHLITATGQRVTLRCSPRSGDLSVYWYQQSLDQGLQFLIQYYNGEERAKGNILERFSAQQFPDLHSELNLSSLELGDSALYFCASSPGDRSTDTQYFGPGTRLTVL.

This chain joins TRBV6-1 and TRBJ2-7, with D perhaps matching TRBD1 (6 bases). The V end lost 8 bases, the J end lost 6 bases, and 11 bases lay between the germline ends. Per germline, CDR1 MNHNS and CDR2 SASEGT. CDR3 length equals 11 residues. The CDR3 DNA reads as TGTGCCAGCGGGAACAGGGTCGAGCAGTACTTC. Amino acids: CASGNRVEQYF.

The rearrangement joins TRBV19 to TRBJ2-2; D gene unclear. Per germline, CDR1 LNHDA and CDR2 SQIVND (reference sequence). Trimming cost V 9 bases and J 4 bases, with 9 bases left between them. This CDR3 has 12 amino acids. The CDR3 sequence is CASSPGTGELFF. The CDR3 DNA reads TGTGCCAGCTCCCCCGGCACCGGGGAGCTGTTTTTT.

This clone was detected a few times. CDR3 sequence (DNA): TGTGCCAGTAGTATAGTCTGGGCCTCGGAGGGAAAACTGTTTTTT. This sequence encodes CASSIVWASEGKLFF. The chain couples TRBV19 to TRBJ1-4; D is unclear. CDR3 length: 15 amino acids. Germline lookup yields CDR1 LNHDA and CDR2 SQIVND (reference sequence). V gave up 1 base and J gave up 10 bases, with 16 bases separating them.

DNA for the CDR3: TGTGCCAGCAGCCCCGGACAGGGTAATTCACCCCTCCACTTT. Encoded protein: CASSPGQGNSPLHF. V usage is TRBV9 and J usage is TRBJ1-6; TRBD1 aligns across 8 bases. There are 14 residues in the CDR3. Germline CDR1 SGDLS, CDR2 YYNGEE. With V trimmed by 4 bases and J by 6 bases, 3 bases remained unmatched.

The chain employs TRBV4-3 and TRBJ2-1, with 8 nucleotides matching TRBD2. The CDR3 has 17 amino acids. V lost 0 bases, J lost 0 bases, and 4 bases stayed unmatched. The germline V gene encodes CDR1 LGHNA and CDR2 YSLEER. The CDR3 sequence: CASSQERRGGSYNEQFF. CDR3 nucleotides: TGCGCCAGCAGCCAAGAAAGACGGGGGGGCTCCTACAATGAGCAGTTCTTC.

V gene TRBV27 combines with J gene TRBJ2-6; TRBD1 matches at 8 bases. The CDR3 runs to 18 residues. CDR1 and CDR2 (germline): MNHEY, SMNVEV (reference sequence). V was pared by 4 bases and J by 1 base, with 9 bases of the junction left unmatched. The CDR3 loop reads CASSSLTGAPSGANVLTF. CDR3 bases: TGTGCCAGCAGTTCCCTGACAGGGGCGCCATCTGGGGCCAACGTCCTGACTTTC.

V is TRBV15 and J is TRBJ1-5; 8 bases line up with TRBD1. Germline assignment: CDR1 LNHNV and CDR2 YYDKDF (reference sequence). Germline trimming cut 0 bases from V and 3 bases from J; bases unmatched to any gene: 1. The CDR3 is 15 amino acids. The CDR3 nucleotides read TGTGCCACCAGCAGAGACAGGGGGCTCAATCAGCCCCAGCATTTT. This codes for CATSRDRGLNQPQHF.

The chain uses TRBV28 and TRBJ2-7; tentative D call: TRBD1 (5 bases). Per germline, CDR1 MDHEN and CDR2 SYDVKM. CDR3 length equals 12 residues. The V gene lost 5 bases and the J gene lost 3 bases, with 8 bases spanning the gap. This CDR3 is CASSPTVYEQYF. The CDR3 DNA reads as TGTGCCAGCAGTCCGACAGTCTACGAGCAGTACTTC.

Points on this clone: This CDR3 is also generated by other DNA sequences in the sample. The chain is built from TRBV19 and TRBJ1-5, with 9 bases that match TRBD1. The CDR3 totals 14 residues. The germline V gene has CDR1 LNHDA and CDR2 SQIVND (reference sequence). The V and J ends lost 5 bases and 4 bases, in that order; junction bases with no gene match: 3. As DNA, the CDR3 is TGTGCCAGTAGTTGGGGGACAGGGAATCAGCCCCAGCATTTT. Translating gives CASSWGTGNQPQHF.

This clone was recorded only once. The chain uses TRBV7-2 and TRBJ1-2; D unclear. V lost 1 base and J lost 1, with 16 bases in between. The CDR3 has 17 amino acids. Germline-derived CDR1 and CDR2 are SGHTA and FQGNSA. The CDR3 nucleotides read TGTGCCAGCAGCTTAGGTCGGCAGCCTAGATTTAACTATGGCTACACCTTC. The encoded protein is CASSLGRQPRFNYGYTF.

The chain couples TRBV19 to TRBJ1-3, with D hard to call. The V end lost 2 bases, the J end lost 0 bases, and 8 bases lay between the germline ends. CDR1 and CDR2 (germline): LNHDA, SQIVND (reference sequence). The CDR3 is 15 amino acids. The CDR3 loop reads CASSILGVSGNTIYF. The CDR3 DNA is TGTGCCAGTAGTATATTAGGAGTCTCTGGAAACACCATATATTTT.

This chain joins TRBV9 and TRBJ2-5, with a weak D call TRBD2 (6 bases). Trimming removed 0 bases at V and 0 bases at J, with 9 bases between. The CDR3 runs 15 residues. Germline-derived CDR1 and CDR2 are SGDLS and YYNGEE. CDR3 in amino acids: CASSVAAGYQETQYF. CDR3 bases: TGTGCCAGCAGCGTAGCGGCGGGATACCAAGAGACCCAGTACTTC.

The rearrangement links TRBV6-5 to TRBJ1-2, with a possible D match to TRBD1 (6 bases). Deletions cut 2 bases from V and 2 bases from J, with 12 bases between. The CDR3 has 15 amino acids. Germline CDR1 MNHEY, CDR2 SVGAGI. The CDR3 here is CASSYGPGVNYGYTF. The DNA of the CDR3 is TGTGCCAGCAGTTACGGTCCAGGGGTAAACTATGGCTACACCTTC.

This clone appeared a single time. The chain is built from TRBV29-1 and TRBJ1-2; a possible D gene is TRBD1 (6 bases). CDR3 length: 13 amino acids. Germline V lookup: CDR1 SQVTM, CDR2 ANQGSEA. Trimming pared 5 bases from V and 4 bases from J, leaving 14 bases between. The CDR3, as DNA: TGCAGCGTTAACTCGGACAGCCCCTATGGCTACACCTTC. Protein sequence: CSVNSDSPYGYTF. Full variable domain (outside the CDR3, taken from reference TRBV29-1 and TRBJ1-2): SAVISQKPSRDICQRGTSLTIQCQVDSQVTMMFWYRQQPGQSLTLIATANQGSEATYESGFVIDKFPISRPNLTFSTLTVSNMSPEDSSIYLCSVNSDSPYGYTFGSGTRLTVV.

V and J are TRBV11-2 and TRBJ1-2; D is ambiguous. CDR3 length: 11 amino acids. Germline V gene lookup returns CDR1 SGHAT and CDR2 FQNNGV. V was cut by 6 bases and J by 8 bases, with 10 bases left in between. The CDR3 spells CASSSRSGYTF. The CDR3 DNA sequence: TGTGCCAGCAGTTCGAGGTCGGGCTACACCTTC.

The gene calls are TRBV6-5 and TRBJ2-1; 10 nucleotides line up with TRBD1. This CDR3 spans 15 amino acids. Unmatched junction bases numbered 4, after V lost 5 bases and J lost 3 bases. CDR1 and CDR2 (germline): MNHEY, SVGAGI. The chain's CDR3 is CASSPGQGDYNEQFF. The DNA of the CDR3 is TGTGCCAGCAGTCCCGGACAGGGGGACTACAATGAGCAGTTCTTC.

The rearrangement joins TRBV9 to TRBJ1-1; D gene unclear. The length of the CDR3 is 11 residues. Germline loops: CDR1 SGDLS, CDR2 YYNGEE. V dropped 9 bases and J dropped 1 base, with 7 bases sitting between them. The CDR3 spells CATGSNTEAFF. The CDR3 nucleotides are TGTGCCACGGGTTCGAACACTGAAGCTTTCTTT.